Following are 18 T cell receptor beta chains from one sample sequenced in a study of early T cells in non-severe SARS-CoV-2 infection. TCRdb analysed the 5' RACE reads with MiXCR anew, one entry per CDR3 protein. The sample has about 33,000 distinct CDR3 sequences; 3% to 4% are singletons. Sequences were obtained from whole blood. The receptors shown here come from an adult who was a healthcare worker with PCR-confirmed SARS-CoV-2 infection or an uninfected control (not recorded which).

This clonotype appeared many times. The gene calls are TRBV7-8 and TRBJ2-1; D gene uncertain. The length of the CDR3 is 15 residues. Germline CDR1 SGHVS, CDR2 FQNEAQ. The ends were cut back, 1 base at V and 4 bases at J, with 11 bases in the middle. The CDR3 DNA sequence: TGTGCCAGCAGCTTAGGGAGAAGACGATACAATGAGCAGTTCTTC. Translated: CASSLGRRRYNEQFF.

This clonotype appeared many times. The V gene is TRBV13, the J gene TRBJ1-1; D might be TRBD1 (6 bases). V was pared by 5 bases and J by 2 bases, with 12 bases between. The CDR3 sequence is 14 residues long. Per germline, CDR1 PRHDT and CDR2 FYEKMQ (reference sequence). This CDR3 reads CASSRGQTNTEAFF. The DNA of the CDR3 is TGTGCCAGCAGCAGAGGACAGACCAACACTGAAGCTTTCTTT.

As regards this clonotype: This may be a read error, as it is one base from a much larger clone. The J gene is TRBJ2-1, the V gene TRBV5-1; TRBD1 matches 8 bases. This CDR3 spans 16 amino acids. Trimming at V came to 3 bases and at J to 7 bases, leaving 12 bases not matched to a gene. The germline gives CDR1 SGHRS, CDR2 YFSETQ. The CDR3 coding sequence is TGCGCCAGCAGCTCCCCCCGGGACAGGAACTTGAATGAGCAGTTCTTC. Its protein is CASSSPRDRNLNEQFF.

This clonotype was observed at least ten times. The V call is TRBV4-3, the J call TRBJ2-7; 7 bases fit TRBD1. With 0 bases clipped from V and 0 bases from J, the junction kept 17 bases outside the gene matches. Germline CDR1 reads LGHNA; CDR2 reads YSLEER. The CDR3 covers 20 residues. The CDR3 nucleotides are TGCGCCAGCAGCCAAGACCCCTCAAGCCCCAGACAGGGAAGCTCCTACGAGCAGTACGTC. Protein: CASSQDPSSPRQGSSYEQYV.

The chain recombines TRBV7-9 with TRBJ2-2; D is unclear. Per the germline V gene, CDR1 is SEHNR and CDR2 is FQNEAQ (reference sequence). The CDR3 totals 13 residues. The V end was cut by 5 bases, the J end by 4 bases, with 8 bases between. CDR3 in DNA: TGTGCCAGCAGCCCAGGTTTCACCGGGGAGCTGTTTTTT. Translation gives CASSPGFTGELFF.

This clonotype has ten or more counts. The chain links TRBV6-2 or TRBV6-3 to TRBJ2-7; possible D gene TRBD2, 5 bases. V was cut by 1 base and J by 1 base, with 11 bases left in between. The length of the CDR3 is 15 residues. CDR1 and CDR2 (germline): MNHEY, SVGEGT. As DNA, the CDR3 is TGTGCCAGCAGTTACTTGAGGGCGGTTTCCTACGAGCAGTACTTC. Translation gives CASSYLRAVSYEQYF.

This clonotype was picked up many times. This chain links TRBV29-1 with TRBJ2-3; TRBD1 matches 10 bases. Trimming removed 4 bases from V and 6 bases from J; junction bases left unmatched: 4. This CDR3 is 13 amino acids long. Looked up from germline, CDR1 is SQVTM and CDR2 is ANQGSEA. The CDR3 region has the DNA TGCAGCGTTGGACAGGGGGCCCGGGATACGCAGTATTTT. It yields the protein CSVGQGARDTQYF.

This clonotype was counted at least ten times. The rearrangement links TRBV12-5 to TRBJ1-5, with D perhaps matching TRBD1 (5 bases). Trimming shortened V by 3 bases and J by 3 bases, and 18 bases separated the two germline ends. The CDR3 consists of 17 residues. Per germline, CDR1 LGHNT and CDR2 FRNRAP. CDR3: CASGFQGRTVDNQPQHF. The CDR3 DNA reads as TGTGCTAGTGGTTTCCAGGGTAGGACCGTTGACAATCAGCCCCAGCATTTT.

This clonotype has at least ten counts. J is TRBJ2-5 and V is TRBV29-1; TRBD1 matches at 7 bases. There are 14 residues in the CDR3. Trimming cost V 3 bases and J 3 bases; bases outside gene matches: 7. Germline CDR1 and CDR2: SQVTM and ANQGSEA. The CDR3 sequence: CSVDISGQKETQYF. CDR3 nucleotide sequence: TGCAGCGTTGATATTTCGGGACAGAAAGAGACCCAGTACTTC.

In its sample, this clonotype was seen a few times. The chain links TRBV2 to TRBJ2-1; no reliable D call. The length of the CDR3 is 15 residues. Germline V lookup: CDR1 SNHLY, CDR2 FYNNEI. Between the trimmed V and J ends, which lost 0 bases and 0 bases, there was a span of 6 bases. CDR3 in DNA: TGTGCCAGCAGTGAAGCGGGGTCCTCCTACAATGAGCAGTTCTTC. This codes for CASSEAGSSYNEQFF.

V and J are TRBV11-2 and TRBJ1-2, with D tentatively TRBD1 (5 bases). CDR1 and CDR2 from the germline V gene are SGHAT and FQNNGV. The CDR3 is 14 amino acids. Between the trimmed V and J ends, which lost 2 bases and 2 bases, there was a span of 9 bases. CDR3 amino acids: CASSLNPGNYGYTF. In DNA form, the CDR3 reads TGTGCCAGCAGCTTAAACCCAGGGAACTATGGCTACACCTTC. The variable domain in full, with the rest retrieved from reference TRBV11-2 and TRBJ1-2, is EAGVAQSPRYKIIEKRQSVAFWCNPISGHATLYWYQQILGQGPKLLIQFQNNGVVDDSQLPKDRFSAERLKGVDSTLKIQPAKLEDSAVYLCASSLNPGNYGYTFGSGTRLTVV.

In its sample, this clonotype was seen many times. The V gene is TRBV11-2, the J gene TRBJ2-3, with D perhaps TRBD1 (6 bases). Trimming left V 2 bases short and J 6 bases short, with 24 bases between. The germline V gene has CDR1 SGHAT and CDR2 FQNNGV. The CDR3 loop spans 18 amino acids. Written as DNA, the CDR3 is TGTGCCAGCAGCTTATTAGCCTTCGGGACACCAGGTCGGGATACGCAGTATTTT. The encoded protein is CASSLLAFGTPGRDTQYF.

This clonotype was found a few times. The chain combines TRBV3-1 with TRBJ1-5; no clear D. Looked up from germline, CDR1 is LGHDT and CDR2 is YNNKEL (reference sequence). V was trimmed by 2 bases and J by 11 bases, leaving 4 bases between them. The CDR3 covers 10 residues. CDR3 sequence: CASSQSTQHF. The CDR3 coding sequence is TGTGCCAGCAGCCAAAGCACCCAGCATTTT.

This clonotype was recorded at least ten times. The chain recombines TRBV3-1 with TRBJ1-5, with 8 bases aligning to TRBD1. The CDR3 is 15 amino acids. V was pared by 4 bases and J by 0 bases, with 2 bases of the junction left unmatched. Germline V gene lookup returns CDR1 LGHDT and CDR2 YNNKEL (reference sequence). CDR3 sequence: CASSPTGGSNQPQHF. The DNA of the CDR3 is TGTGCCAGCAGCCCTACAGGGGGTAGCAATCAGCCCCAGCATTTT.

Of note for this clonotype: This may be a read error, as it is one base from a much larger clone. The V gene is TRBV18, the J gene TRBJ2-1; 7 bases map to TRBD2. Germline CDR1 is KGHSH and CDR2 is LQKENI. The CDR3 is made up of 13 amino acids. The DNA of the CDR3 is TGTGCCAGCTCACCGCCGGGAGGAAATGAGCAGCTCTTC. It encodes CASSPPGGNEQLF.

There are many counts of this clonotype. The gene calls are TRBV10-2 and TRBJ2-3, with D perhaps TRBD1 or TRBD2 (5 bases each). This CDR3 region has 13 residues. Germline CDR1 and CDR2: WSHSY and SAAADI. V lost 6 bases, J lost 4 bases, and 11 bases lay in between. The CDR3 spells CASSPGPPDTQYF. DNA for the CDR3: TGCGCCAGCAGCCCGGGACCCCCAGATACGCAGTATTTT.

This chain joins TRBV6-5 and TRBJ1-6; D gene ambiguous. Germline values: CDR1 MNHEY, CDR2 SVGAGI. V lost 6 bases to trimming and J lost 0 bases, with 12 bases between them. This CDR3 spans 16 amino acids. The CDR3 region is CASRPDGSSYNSPLHF. CDR3 bases: TGTGCCAGCAGACCCGACGGAAGCTCCTATAATTCACCCCTCCACTTT.

This clonotype appeared many times. CDR3 sequence: CASSQDLQRDYEQYF. The DNA of the CDR3 is TGTGCCAGCAGCCAAGACCTGCAGCGGGACTACGAGCAGTACTTC. The V and J genes are TRBV4-2 and TRBJ2-7; 7 nucleotides align to TRBD2. Germline V gene sequence: CDR1 LGHNA, CDR2 YNFKEQ. The CDR3 extends over 15 amino acids. The V and J ends lost 0 bases and 3 bases, in that order; junction bases with no gene match: 5.